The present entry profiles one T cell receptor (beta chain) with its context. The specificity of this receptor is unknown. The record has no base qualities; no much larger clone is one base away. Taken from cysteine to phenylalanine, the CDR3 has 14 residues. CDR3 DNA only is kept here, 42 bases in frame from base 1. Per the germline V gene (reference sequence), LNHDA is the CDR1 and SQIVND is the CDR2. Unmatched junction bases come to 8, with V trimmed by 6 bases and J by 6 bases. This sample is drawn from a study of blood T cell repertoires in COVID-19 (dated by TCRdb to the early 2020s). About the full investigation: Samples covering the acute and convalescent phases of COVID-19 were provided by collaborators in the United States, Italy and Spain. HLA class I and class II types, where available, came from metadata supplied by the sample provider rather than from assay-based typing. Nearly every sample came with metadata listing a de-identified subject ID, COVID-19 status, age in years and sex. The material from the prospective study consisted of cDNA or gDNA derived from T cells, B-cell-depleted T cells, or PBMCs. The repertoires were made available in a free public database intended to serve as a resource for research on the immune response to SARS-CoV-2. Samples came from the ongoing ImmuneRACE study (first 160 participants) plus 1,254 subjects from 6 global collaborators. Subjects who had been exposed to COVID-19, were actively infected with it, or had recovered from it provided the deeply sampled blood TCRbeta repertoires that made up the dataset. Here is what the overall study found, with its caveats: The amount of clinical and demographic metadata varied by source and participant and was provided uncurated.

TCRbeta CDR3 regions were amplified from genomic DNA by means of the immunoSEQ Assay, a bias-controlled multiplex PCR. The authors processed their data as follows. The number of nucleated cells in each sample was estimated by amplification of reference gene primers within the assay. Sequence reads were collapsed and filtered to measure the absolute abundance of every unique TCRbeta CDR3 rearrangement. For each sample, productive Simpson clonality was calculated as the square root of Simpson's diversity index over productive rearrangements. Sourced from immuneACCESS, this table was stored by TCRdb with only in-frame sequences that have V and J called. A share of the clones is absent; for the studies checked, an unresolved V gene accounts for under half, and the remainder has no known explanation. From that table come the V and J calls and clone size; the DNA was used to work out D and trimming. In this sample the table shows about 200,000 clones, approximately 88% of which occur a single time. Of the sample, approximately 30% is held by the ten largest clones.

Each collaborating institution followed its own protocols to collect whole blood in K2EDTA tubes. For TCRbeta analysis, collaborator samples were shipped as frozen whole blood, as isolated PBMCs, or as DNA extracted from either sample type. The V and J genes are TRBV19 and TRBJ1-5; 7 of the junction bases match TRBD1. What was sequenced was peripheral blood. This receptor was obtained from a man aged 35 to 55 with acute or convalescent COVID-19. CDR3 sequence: CASSPTGFGQPQHF. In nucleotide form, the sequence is TGTGCCAGTAGCCCGACAGGGTTCGGTCAGCCCCAGCATTTT.